Below, 19 T cell receptor beta chains from the same sample are listed, as sequenced in a study of beta chain features in type 1 diabetes. No antigen has been identified for these receptors. All of the isolated RNA was reverse transcribed, so expressed TCRB transcripts were sequenced. Assay used: immunoSEQ multiplex PCR; TCRdb lists only in-frame clones, some missing. The table has roughly 230,000 clones, roughly 10% seen once. Study-level points and caveats: In all four CD4+ subsets, TCRB CDR3 length was significantly, moderately reduced in type 1 diabetes.

The sequenced sample was naive CD4+ T cells from blood. The source of these receptors is a man younger than 40 with type 1 diabetes.

The chain combines TRBV5-1 with TRBJ2-2, with 10 bases aligning to TRBD1. Germline CDR1 SGHRS, CDR2 YFSETQ. CDR3 length: 15 amino acids. V gave up 5 bases and J gave up 4 bases; unmatched junction bases: 5. In nucleotides, the CDR3 is TGCGCCAGCAGATACGGGACAGGGGTCACCGGGGAGCTGTTTTTT. Translated, it gives CASRYGTGVTGELFF.

The chain carries TRBV5-6 and TRBJ1-4, with D unresolved. The CDR3 has 16 amino acids. Germline V gene lookup returns CDR1 SGHDT and CDR2 YYEEEE. V was cut by 1 base and J by 0 bases, with 10 bases left in between. The CDR3 reads CASSLYEVATNEKLFF. As DNA, the CDR3 is TGTGCCAGCAGCTTGTATGAGGTCGCAACTAATGAAAAACTGTTTTTT. Using reference TRBV5-6 and TRBJ1-4 for the parts outside the CDR3, the full variable domain is DAGVTQSPTHLIKTRGQQVTLRCSPKSGHDTVSWYQQALGQGPQFIFQYYEEEERQRGNFPDRFSGHQFPNYSSELNVNALLLGDSALYLCASSLYEVATNEKLFFGSGTQLSVL.

This chain uses TRBV30 with TRBJ1-6; D might be TRBD1 (5 bases). CDR3 size: 13 residues. Between the trimmed V and J ends, which lost 2 bases and 9 bases, there was a span of 11 bases. Per germline, CDR1 GTSNPN and CDR2 SVGIG (reference sequence). The CDR3 region is CAWSQGKASPLHF. CDR3 bases: TGTGCCTGGAGTCAGGGAAAGGCTTCACCCCTCCACTTT.

A few counts support this clone. The rearrangement links TRBV7-9 to TRBJ1-4; D might be TRBD1 (5 bases). Trimming pared 5 bases from V and 1 base from J, leaving 11 bases between. The germline CDR1 and CDR2 sequences are SEHNR and FQNEAQ (reference sequence). The CDR3 contains 15 residues. The CDR3 is CASSPGGRTNEKLFF. DNA for the CDR3: TGTGCCAGCAGCCCCGGGGGGAGAACTAATGAAAAACTGTTTTTT.

A few counts support this clone. This chain connects TRBV30 to TRBJ1-4; the match to TRBD1 covers 9 bases. The CDR3 is made up of 18 amino acids. CDR1 is GTSNPN and CDR2 is SVGIG in the germline V gene (reference sequence). With V trimmed by 0 bases and J by 3 bases, 11 bases remained unmatched. CDR3 protein: CAWSVLRTGQGPNEKLFF. The DNA for the CDR3 is TGTGCCTGGAGTGTACTTCGGACGGGACAGGGACCTAATGAAAAACTGTTTTTT.

This clone appeared a few times. V gene TRBV4-3 combines with J gene TRBJ2-2, with a possible D match to TRBD1 (5 bases). Germline CDR1 and CDR2: LGHNA and YSLEER. The CDR3 totals 17 residues. V shed 0 bases and J shed 2 bases, with 13 bases lying between them. The CDR3 loop is CASSQEVRAVNTGELFF. The CDR3 DNA reads as TGCGCCAGCAGCCAAGAGGTCAGGGCCGTTAACACCGGGGAGCTGTTTTTT.

This chain links TRBV2 with TRBJ1-6; unclear D gene. V lost 2 bases and J lost 9, with 2 bases in between. CDR1 is SNHLY and CDR2 is FYNNEI in the germline V gene. This CDR3 comprises 11 residues. The CDR3 DNA reads TGTGCCAGCAGTGAACGTTCACCCCTCCACTTT. This translates into CASSERSPLHF.

V usage is TRBV2 and J usage is TRBJ2-3; TRBD2 agrees at 9 bases. The CDR3 runs 14 residues. From germline, CDR1 is SNHLY and CDR2 FYNNEI. V lost 2 bases to trimming and J lost 6 bases; unmatched junction nucleotides: 3. In DNA form, the CDR3 reads TGTGCCAGCAGTGAACGCCTAGCGGGGGATACGCAGTATTTT. Its protein product is CASSERLAGDTQYF.

This clone came up a few times. This chain joins TRBV4-2 and TRBJ2-1, with 10 bases aligning to TRBD1. V shed 6 bases and J 4 bases; nucleotides not matched to a gene: 3. This CDR3 is 14 amino acids long. CDR1 and CDR2 (germline): LGHNA, YNFKEQ. This chain's CDR3 is CASRWDRGYNEQFF. The CDR3, as DNA: TGTGCCAGCAGATGGGACAGGGGATACAATGAGCAGTTCTTC.

The chain links TRBV5-4 to TRBJ2-7; D not certain. Trimming pared 1 base from V and 5 bases from J, leaving 10 bases between. Germline loops: CDR1 SGHNT, CDR2 YYREEE (reference sequence). This CDR3 spans 13 amino acids. The CDR3 reads CASSLTGLDEQYF. CDR3 bases: TGTGCCAGCAGCTTGACCGGGTTGGACGAGCAGTACTTC.

This clone was recorded once. The chain recombines TRBV7-2 with TRBJ2-1; D may be TRBD2 (6 bases). Trimming left V 5 bases short and J 6 bases short, with 17 bases between. Germline-derived CDR1 and CDR2 are SGHTA and FQGNSA. The CDR3 has 15 amino acids. The CDR3 DNA reads as TGTGCCAGCAGCACGATAACTAGCAACTCCAATGAGCAGTTCTTC. It codes for CASSTITSNSNEQFF.

The V gene is TRBV30, the J gene TRBJ2-4, with 8 positions matching TRBD1. The length of the CDR3 is 16 residues. Germline lookup yields CDR1 GTSNPN and CDR2 SVGIG (reference sequence). V lost 4 bases and J lost 0; bases outside the gene matches: 8. The CDR3 sequence is CAWKPRDRLAKNIQYF. The CDR3 coding sequence is TGTGCCTGGAAACCGAGGGACAGGCTAGCCAAAAACATTCAGTACTTC.

This clone was observed a handful of times. This rearrangement joins TRBV6-5 to TRBJ2-3; D is ambiguous. CDR3 size: 12 residues. Looked up from germline, CDR1 is MNHEY and CDR2 is SVGAGI. V lost 5 bases, J lost 5 bases, and 8 bases lay in between. The CDR3 coding sequence is TGTGCCAGCAGTGAGACTCTAGATACGCAGTATTTT. Its protein product is CASSETLDTQYF.

This clone was picked up a small number of times. The chain combines TRBV27 with TRBJ1-5; D call uncertain. The CDR3 contains 13 residues. Per germline, CDR1 MNHEY and CDR2 SMNVEV (reference sequence). Between the trimmed V and J ends, which lost 3 bases and 4 bases, there was a span of 7 bases. CDR3 coding DNA: TGTGCCAGCAGTTTGCTAGTGAATCAGCCCCAGCATTTT. Translated: CASSLLVNQPQHF.

This clone showed up just a few times. The rearrangement links TRBV6-5 to TRBJ2-7, with a tentative D call TRBD1 (6 bases). The CDR3 runs 15 residues. The germline V and J ends were trimmed by 4 bases and 0 bases, with 13 bases remaining between them. Germline V lookup: CDR1 MNHEY, CDR2 SVGAGI. The CDR3 is CASSSDRPSSYEQYF. The CDR3 DNA reads as TGTGCCAGCAGTTCGGACAGACCGAGCTCCTACGAGCAGTACTTC.

This clone has just a few counts. This chain links TRBV20-1 with TRBJ1-2; D is undetermined. The V end was cut by 7 bases, the J end by 2 bases, with 8 bases between. Germline V lookup: CDR1 DFQATT, CDR2 SNEGSKA (reference sequence). This CDR3 contains 11 residues. CDR3 loop: CSVRQNYGYTF. CDR3 DNA sequence: TGCAGTGTTAGGCAGAACTATGGCTACACCTTC.

This chain connects TRBV30 to TRBJ1-6; D unclear. The germline V gene has CDR1 GTSNPN and CDR2 SVGIG (reference sequence). This CDR3 has 13 amino acids. Trimming took 2 bases from V and 8 from J, leaving 10 bases between them. The CDR3 coding sequence is TGTGCCTGGAGTCTCCGGGATGATTCACCCCTCCACTTT. This translates into CAWSLRDDSPLHF. Variable domain in full (rest from reference TRBV30 and TRBJ1-6): SQTIHQWPATLVQPVGSPLSLECTVEGTSNPNLYWYRQAAGRGLQLLFYSVGIGQISSEVPQNLSASRPQDRQFILSSKKLLLSDSGFYLCAWSLRDDSPLHFGNGTRLTVT.

The chain joins TRBV4-2 to TRBJ2-1, with 11 nucleotides matching TRBD2. The ends lost 1 base at V and 5 bases at J; junction bases unmatched: 1. The CDR3 contains 15 residues. Germline CDR1 reads LGHNA; CDR2 reads YNFKEQ. The CDR3 nucleotides read TGTGCCAGCAGCCAAGGACTAGCGGGGAACAATGAGCAGTTCTTC. Encoded protein: CASSQGLAGNNEQFF.

The gene calls are TRBV5-1 and TRBJ2-5, with D maybe TRBD2 (5 bases). The CDR3 has 14 residues. The germline V and J ends were trimmed by 0 bases and 3 bases, with 9 bases remaining between them. Germline CDR1 is SGHRS and CDR2 is YFSETQ. CDR3 sequence: CASSLAGMKETQYF. The DNA for the CDR3 is TGCGCCAGCAGCTTGGCCGGGATGAAAGAGACCCAGTACTTC.